This entry lists 21 T cell receptor beta chains sequenced from one sample in a study of early T cells in non-severe SARS-CoV-2 infection. TCRdb itself ran the 5' RACE reads through MiXCR, one entry per CDR3 protein. The sample records tens of thousands of distinct CDR3 sequences, 11% to 15% being singletons. The sequencing input was whole blood. These receptors originate from an adult who was a healthcare worker with PCR-confirmed SARS-CoV-2 infection or an uninfected control (not recorded which).

The chain is built from TRBV7-9 and TRBJ2-5; D unresolved. V dropped 4 bases and J dropped 4 bases, with 10 bases sitting between them. This CDR3 spans 13 amino acids. Germline V gene lookup returns CDR1 SEHNR and CDR2 FQNEAQ (reference sequence). The CDR3 DNA is TGTGCCAGCAGCTCCATCCCCCCAGAGACCCAGTACTTC. Translation: CASSSIPPETQYF.

The sample holds a few counts of this clonotype. The rearrangement uses TRBV20-1 and TRBJ2-2, with D unresolved. Looked up from germline, CDR1 is DFQATT and CDR2 is SNEGSKA (reference sequence). The CDR3 totals 12 residues. The V end lost 1 base, the J end lost 6 bases, and 6 bases lay between the germline ends. CDR3 residues: CSARVKAGELFF. The CDR3 DNA reads as TGCAGTGCTAGAGTAAAAGCCGGGGAGCTGTTTTTT.

The chain is built from TRBV12-3 or TRBV12-4 and TRBJ1-1; D is uncertain. The CDR3 is 14 amino acids. V gave up 2 bases and J gave up 1 base, with 8 bases separating them. CDR3 in amino acids: CASSLTPRNTEAFF. DNA for the CDR3: TGTGCCAGCAGTTTAACCCCCAGGAACACTGAAGCTTTCTTT.

The chain employs TRBV14 and TRBJ2-2, with 8 bases lining up with TRBD1. CDR1 SGHDN and CDR2 FVKESK come from the germline V gene. The CDR3 length is 17 residues. V shed 1 base and J 4 bases; nucleotides not matched to a gene: 8. CDR3 sequence (DNA): TGTGCCAGCAGCCAAGTAGGGACAGGCTGGAGCACCGGGGAGCTGTTTTTT. It specifies CASSQVGTGWSTGELFF. Complete variable domain (other parts from reference TRBV14 and TRBJ2-2): EAGVTQFPSHSVIEKGQTVTLRCDPISGHDNLYWYRRVMGKEIKFLLHFVKESKQDESGMPNNRFLAERTGGTYSTLKVQPAELEDSGVYFCASSQVGTGWSTGELFFGEGSRLTVL.

The table lists this clonotype with a few counts. The V and J genes are TRBV19 and TRBJ1-2; perhaps TRBD1 as D (5 bases). Deletions cut 8 bases from V and 6 bases from J, with 25 bases between. The germline CDR1 and CDR2 sequences are LNHDA and SQIVND (reference sequence). The CDR3 consists of 16 residues. In DNA, the CDR3 is TGTGCCAGTTCCGAAACCTATTTACAGGTAGTCCATGGCTACACCTTC. Protein sequence: CASSETYLQVVHGYTF.

This clonotype came up many times. The chain has TRBV7-8 and TRBJ2-4, with D unresolved. The V gene lost 5 bases and the J gene lost 6 bases, with 11 bases spanning the gap. The CDR3 is made up of 13 amino acids. Germline CDR1 is SGHVS and CDR2 is FQNEAQ. The CDR3 protein is CASSPTPLNIQYF. Written as DNA, the CDR3 is TGTGCCAGCAGCCCGACGCCTCTAAACATTCAGTACTTC. The full variable domain, its missing parts supplied by reference TRBV7-8 and TRBJ2-4, is GAGVSQSPRYKVAKRGQDVALRCDPISGHVSLFWYQQALGQGPEFLTYFQNEAQLDKSGLPSDRFFAERPEGSVSTLKIQRTQQEDSAVYLCASSPTPLNIQYFGAGTRLSVL.

J is TRBJ2-1 and V is TRBV7-8; D tentatively fits TRBD1 or TRBD2 (5 bases each). Trimming cost V 7 bases and J 6 bases, with 13 bases left between them. The germline V gene encodes CDR1 SGHVS and CDR2 FQNEAQ. The CDR3 has 13 residues. The CDR3 reads CASTDLRGNEQFF. DNA for the CDR3: TGTGCCAGCACCGACCTGAGGGGCAATGAGCAGTTCTTC.

This chain joins TRBV12-3 or TRBV12-4 and TRBJ2-3, with 13 bases aligning to TRBD2. V dropped 6 bases and J dropped 5; count of bases not matched to a gene: 5. This CDR3 spans 15 amino acids. CDR3 sequence: CASSLGLAGRDTQYF. The CDR3 nucleotides read TGTGCCAGCAGCCTGGGACTAGCGGGAAGAGATACGCAGTATTTT.

The rearrangement uses TRBV7-6 and TRBJ1-5; 7 positions agree with TRBD1. Germline CDR1 SGHVS, CDR2 FNYEAQ. With V trimmed by 4 bases and J by 6 bases, 3 bases remained unmatched. The CDR3 sequence is 13 residues long. CDR3 loop: CASSSGGGQPQHF. Here the CDR3 DNA reads TGTGCCAGCAGCTCAGGGGGAGGTCAGCCCCAGCATTTT.

This clonotype showed up just a few times. The chain links TRBV19 to TRBJ2-2, with 7 bases that match TRBD2. V lost 2 bases, J lost 10 bases, and 4 bases stayed unmatched. CDR1 LNHDA and CDR2 SQIVND come from the germline V gene (reference sequence). The length of the CDR3 is 13 residues. DNA for the CDR3: TGTGCCAGTAGTATACGGGGGGATTTGGAGCTGTTTTTT. Translated, it gives CASSIRGDLELFF.

Points on this clonotype: A much bigger clone sits one base away, suggesting this may be a read error. The genes are TRBV2 and TRBJ2-3; a possible D gene is TRBD2 (7 bases). This CDR3 comprises 18 residues. Germline loops: CDR1 SNHLY, CDR2 FYNNEI. V lost 0 bases, J lost 2 bases, and 18 bases lay in between. The DNA for the CDR3 is TGTGCCAGCAGTGAAGCCCCTCCCTGGCGGGGGCACACAGATACGCAGTATTTT. This codes for CASSEAPPWRGHTDTQYF. The full variable domain, in which reference TRBV2 and TRBJ2-3 provide the parts outside the CDR3, is EPEVTQTPSHQVTQMGQEVILRCVPISNHLYFYWYRQILGQKVEFLVSFYNNEISEKSEIFDDQFSVERPDGSNFTLKIRSTKLEDSAMYFCASSEAPPWRGHTDTQYFGPGTRLTVL.

The rearrangement joins TRBV18 to TRBJ1-5; D is possibly TRBD1 (5 bases). This CDR3 spans 15 amino acids. Germline V CDR1 and CDR2: KGHSH, LQKENI. V lost 8 bases, J lost 3 bases, and 17 bases lay in between. DNA of the CDR3: TGTGCCAGCCAATCTAGGGGAGGGGACAATCAGCCCCAGCATTTT. Its translation: CASQSRGGDNQPQHF.

This clonotype was recorded at least ten times. The chain is built from TRBV11-3 and TRBJ2-3; tentatively, D is TRBD1 (5 bases). Germline CDR1 and CDR2: SGHNT and YENEEA. This CDR3 has 14 amino acids. Trimming took off 4 bases at V and 2 bases at J, with 10 bases between the two ends. CDR3 region: CASSSGRVTDTQYF. Here the CDR3 DNA reads TGTGCCAGCAGCTCGGGCAGGGTCACAGATACGCAGTATTTT.

This clonotype was detected many times. The chain uses TRBV2 and TRBJ2-1; 8 bases map to TRBD1. J lost 7 bases, V lost 7 bases, and 9 bases had no gene match. This CDR3 comprises 14 residues. CDR1 is SNHLY, CDR2 FYNNEI, per germline. CDR3 bases: TGTGCCAGCAAAAGGGAAACAGGGGGTAATGAGCAGTTCTTC. It is translated as CASKRETGGNEQFF.

The gene calls are TRBV3-1 and TRBJ2-1; tentative D call: TRBD2 (6 bases). The CDR3 has 16 amino acids. The germline CDR1 and CDR2 sequences are LGHDT and YNNKEL (reference sequence). The V end lost 4 bases, the J end lost 4 bases, and 17 bases lay between the germline ends. The CDR3 sequence: CASSPSSAQSYNEQFF. The DNA for the CDR3 is TGTGCCAGCAGCCCTTCTAGCGCGCAAAGTTACAATGAGCAGTTCTTC.

About this clonotype: An end of the junction does not agree with germline; a read error may underlie this. J is TRBJ1-1 and V is TRBV29-1; no reliable D call. This CDR3 spans 14 amino acids. The germline CDR1 and CDR2 sequences are SQVTM and ANQGSEA. The DNA of the CDR3 is TGCAGCGCTGAACCCTCCGTGTTGAACACTGAAGCTTTCTTT. It specifies CSAEPSVLNTEAFF.

This clonotype occurred a few times. The chain is built from TRBV19 and TRBJ2-2, with 9 bases identical to TRBD1. This CDR3 has 16 residues. Losses at the gene ends were 4 bases for V and 5 bases for J; bases not matched to a gene: 8. Germline V gene lookup returns CDR1 LNHDA and CDR2 SQIVND (reference sequence). DNA for the CDR3: TGTGCCAGTAGTAGACAGGGGGATTTTAGTACCGGGGAGCTGTTTTTT. It specifies CASSRQGDFSTGELFF.

This clonotype came up many times. The chain joins TRBV6-5 to TRBJ2-1; no definite D call. In germline, CDR1 is MNHEY, CDR2 SVGAGI. V lost 2 bases, J lost 8 bases, and 4 bases lay in between. The CDR3 covers 11 residues. This chain's CDR3 is CASSYGYEQFF. The CDR3 DNA sequence: TGTGCCAGCAGTTACGGGTATGAGCAGTTCTTC.

This clonotype has at least ten counts. The chain couples TRBV6-6 to TRBJ2-4; 7 bases map to TRBD1. V gave up 4 bases and J gave up 4 bases; unmatched junction bases: 7. The CDR3 loop spans 15 amino acids. Germline V gives CDR1 MNHNY, CDR2 SVGAGI (reference sequence). Here the CDR3 DNA reads TGTGCCAGCAGTTCCGGACAGGCTAATAAAAACATTCAGTACTTC. It is translated as CASSSGQANKNIQYF.

This clonotype was detected many times. J is TRBJ2-7 and V is TRBV2; D is unresolved. CDR3 length: 14 residues. Looked up from germline, CDR1 is SNHLY and CDR2 is FYNNEI. V was clipped by 6 bases and J by 1 base, with 13 bases between them. CDR3 region: CASRSQGISYEQYF. The CDR3 bases are TGTGCCAGCAGGAGCCAAGGGATATCCTACGAGCAGTACTTC.

Only a few counts were recorded for this clonotype. The genes are TRBV7-6 and TRBJ2-5; perhaps D is TRBD1 or TRBD2 (5 bases each). The CDR3 extends over 15 amino acids. Per the germline V gene, CDR1 is SGHVS and CDR2 is FNYEAQ. V lost 6 bases and J 1 base, leaving 15 bases between the germline ends. CDR3 residues: CASRAGTGSQETQYF. The CDR3 nucleotides are TGTGCCAGCAGAGCTGGGACGGGCTCCCAAGAGACCCAGTACTTC.